This entry describes one TCR beta chain. TCRdb's copy holds only in-frame clones and misses some; the assay was immunoSEQ multiplex PCR. The top ten clones hold roughly 13% of a sample with some 150,000 clones, about 79% of them seen once. The sample originates from a study of cytotoxic CD8 clonotypes in ibrutinib-treated CLL. The overall study: Of the patients, about a dozen were relapsed/refractory, under 16 treatment-naive and fewer than 18 IGHV unmutated. Recorded responses included about 25 partial and 2 complete; following median about 68 months, approximately 15 stayed remitted and about 12 progressed.

This specimen consisted of PBMCs, obtained after 12 months of ibrutinib treatment. The source is a human donor with chronic lymphocytic leukemia.

The CDR3 here is CASSLTGTGSYEQYF. In nucleotides, the CDR3 is TGTGCCAGCAGCTTGACCGGGACAGGGTCTTACGAGCAGTACTTC. The rearrangement uses TRBV5-6 and TRBJ2-7, with 9 bases that match TRBD1. Germline assignment: CDR1 SGHDT and CDR2 YYEEEE. Trimming at V came to 1 base and at J to 4 bases, leaving 6 bases not matched to a gene. This CDR3 spans 15 amino acids.